What follows are 4 T cell receptor beta chains derived from one specimen sequenced in a study of blood T cell repertoires in COVID-19. The table came from immunoSEQ multiplex PCR; TCRdb's copy has only in-frame clones and leaves some out. The data show roughly 16,000 clones, with 80% to 90% seen just once and less than 3% held by the top ten. Source material: peripheral blood. These receptors were obtained from a human donor in a cohort sampled during active COVID-19.

This rearrangement joins TRBV27 to TRBJ1-1; the D gene is possibly TRBD1 (6 bases). The CDR3 is 14 amino acids. Deletions cut 6 bases from V and 2 bases from J, with 13 bases between. CDR1 is MNHEY, CDR2 SMNVEV, per germline (reference sequence). The CDR3 DNA reads TGTGCCAGCAGGTCAGGGGCGGGTAACACTGAAGCTTTCTTT. It encodes CASRSGAGNTEAFF.

The chain has TRBV6-1 and TRBJ1-2; D perhaps matches TRBD1 (5 bases). Germline-derived CDR1 and CDR2 are MNHNS and SASEGT. Trimming removed 3 bases at V and 4 bases at J, with 9 bases between. The CDR3 is 13 residues long. Written as DNA, the CDR3 is TGTGCCAGCAGTGACAGGGTCTTCTATGGCTACACCTTC. It is translated as CASSDRVFYGYTF.

The chain uses TRBV15 and TRBJ2-1; 10 nucleotides align to TRBD2. V trimming: 3 bases; J trimming: 4 bases; junction bases outside the gene matches: 0. The CDR3 is 14 residues long. Germline V gene data show CDR1 as LNHNV and CDR2 as YYDKDF (reference sequence). CDR3 sequence reads: CATSRGLAYNEQFF. The DNA for the CDR3 is TGTGCCACCAGCAGGGGACTAGCGTACAATGAGCAGTTCTTC.

The chain's CDR3 is CASRAGRTMSDYGYTF. The CDR3 bases are TGTGCCAGCCGGGCGGGACGAACGATGAGTGACTATGGCTACACCTTC. J is TRBJ1-2 and V is TRBV19; D perhaps matches TRBD1 (5 bases). The CDR3 is 16 residues long. Germline V gene lookup returns CDR1 LNHDA and CDR2 SQIVND (reference sequence). Trimming stripped 9 bases from V and 3 bases from J, with 23 bases between. Together with reference TRBV19 and TRBJ1-2, the CDR3 gives the full variable domain: DGGITQSPKYLFRKEGQNVTLSCEQNLNHDAMYWYRQDPGQGLRLIYYSQIVNDFQKGDIAEGYSVSREKKESFPLTVTSAQKNPTAFYLCASRAGRTMSDYGYTFGSGTRLTVV.